This TCR beta chain is from a study of T-cell memory formation after mild COVID-19. On this clonotype itself: Its antigen is not identified.

Via MiXCR, TCRdb re-called the 5' RACE reads, giving one row per CDR3 protein. The profile shows fewer than 200,000 distinct CDR3 sequences, about a fifth of them singletons. Regarding the study as a whole: Pre-infection memory harbored some responding clones, suggesting cross-reactive memory joined.

V lost 2 bases to trimming and J lost 0 bases; unmatched junction nucleotides: 6. Germline CDR1 reads LNHNV; CDR2 reads YYDKDF (reference sequence). This CDR3 has 18 residues. Sequenced: PBMCs or a T cell subset sorted from them (not recorded which). The chain uses TRBV15 and TRBJ1-5, with 11 nucleotides matching TRBD1. The clonotype originates from an adult woman who had mild COVID-19 (a few samples of this study predate the infection). Cell type and time point are not known. The CDR3 DNA is TGTGCCACCAGCAGACCCCGGGACAGGGGGTATAGCAATCAGCCCCAGCATTTT. Translated, it gives CATSRPRDRGYSNQPQHF.